Shown below are 30 T cell receptor beta chains from a single sample sequenced in a study of identical twins (dated by TCRdb to between 2015 and 2016). The library was made by 5' RACE. The run used an Illumina HiSeq 2000. The raw public reads went through TCRdb reprocessing: fastp at Q25, MiXCR clone calling, in-frame beta chains kept. Under each unique CDR3 protein, matching rows form one entry showing the most common genes and DNA. In all, the sample holds more than 600,000 distinct CDR3 sequences, and 15% to 20% of those were seen once. Clones ranked in the top ten supply roughly 13% of the sample. This sample was also put to use in a study of T cells expressing NK-cell markers.

The sequencing sample was made of PBMCs. The receptors derive from a young woman in good health.

A few counts support this clonotype. The gene calls are TRBV12-3 or TRBV12-4 and TRBJ2-3, with no clear D. Trimming shortened V by 6 bases and J by 2 bases, and 15 bases separated the two germline ends. The CDR3 loop spans 15 amino acids. The CDR3 protein is CASSPDGRTTDTQYF. CDR3 coding DNA: TGTGCCAGCAGCCCAGATGGACGGACCACAGATACGCAGTATTTT.

The gene calls are TRBV7-2 and TRBJ2-1; possible D gene TRBD1, 5 bases. CDR1 and CDR2 (germline): SGHTA, FQGNSA. Trimming left V 5 bases short and J 0 bases short, with 14 bases between. This CDR3 contains 16 residues. The CDR3 DNA sequence: TGTGCCAGCAGCCAGGGTGGCCTCGGCTCCTACAATGAGCAGTTCTTC. It codes for CASSQGGLGSYNEQFF.

The J gene is TRBJ2-2, the V gene TRBV5-1; D unresolved. Germline CDR1 and CDR2: SGHRS and YFSETQ. Trimming cost V 0 bases and J 2 bases, with 14 bases left between them. The length of the CDR3 is 17 residues. The CDR3 DNA follows: TGCGCCAGCAGCTTGGGGGTGAGGCGTCCTAACACCGGGGAGCTGTTTTTT. Its translation is CASSLGVRRPNTGELFF.

The genes are TRBV15 and TRBJ2-7; D tentatively reads TRBD1 or TRBD2 (5 bases each). Between the trimmed V and J ends, which lost 5 bases and 0 bases, there was a span of 11 bases. The CDR3 is made up of 14 amino acids. From germline, CDR1 is LNHNV and CDR2 YYDKDF (reference sequence). CDR3 in amino acids: CATSVGRSSYEQYF. CDR3 coding DNA: TGTGCCACCAGCGTGGGACGGTCCTCCTACGAGCAGTACTTC.

This clonotype was counted only a few times. The chain combines TRBV6-4 with TRBJ2-1; no clear D gene. The CDR3 runs 15 residues. Germline V gene lookup returns CDR1 MRHNA and CDR2 SNTAGT. V lost 4 bases and J lost 1, with 11 bases in between. CDR3 nucleotides: TGTGCCAGCAGTGTAACAGCCTTTTCCTACAATGAGCAGTTCTTC. Protein: CASSVTAFSYNEQFF.

The chain combines TRBV6-5 with TRBJ2-5; D is uncertain. Germline V gene lookup returns CDR1 MNHEY and CDR2 SVGAGI. CDR3 length equals 14 residues. V was pared by 1 base and J by 11 bases, with 17 bases between. For the CDR3, the DNA is TGTGCCAGCAGTTACTTATCGGTCCCGCAGATGCAGTACTTC. As protein: CASSYLSVPQMQYF.

The chain combines TRBV20-1 with TRBJ2-7, with TRBD2 identical over 9 bases. With V trimmed by 1 base and J by 3 bases, 4 bases remained unmatched. Germline values: CDR1 DFQATT, CDR2 SNEGSKA (reference sequence). The length of the CDR3 is 14 residues. CDR3 loop: CSARGTSVNYEQYF. The CDR3 nucleotides read TGCAGTGCTAGAGGGACTAGCGTAAACTACGAGCAGTACTTC.

This rearrangement joins TRBV20-1 to TRBJ2-1; D not resolved. CDR1 DFQATT and CDR2 SNEGSKA come from the germline V gene (reference sequence). This CDR3 has 13 amino acids. V lost 6 bases and J 2 bases, leaving 11 bases between the germline ends. DNA of the CDR3: TGCAGTGCGCCCCTTAGTGCCTACAATGAGCAGTTCTTC. Protein sequence: CSAPLSAYNEQFF.

The chain couples TRBV7-9 to TRBJ2-1, with 11 bases aligning to TRBD2. Unmatched junction bases numbered 2, after V lost 2 bases and J lost 8 bases. This CDR3 is built from 14 residues. Germline V gene sequence: CDR1 SEHNR, CDR2 FQNEAQ (reference sequence). The CDR3 loop is CASSLLAGGYEQFF. The DNA for the CDR3 is TGTGCCAGCAGCTTACTAGCGGGAGGTTATGAGCAGTTCTTC. Complete variable domain (other parts from reference TRBV7-9 and TRBJ2-1): DTGVSQNPRHKITKRGQNVTFRCDPISEHNRLYWYRQTLGQGPEFLTYFQNEAQLEKSRLLSDRFSAERPKGSFSTLEIQRTEQGDSAMYLCASSLLAGGYEQFFGPGTRLTVL.

The V and J genes are TRBV4-3 and TRBJ2-3; 10 nucleotides line up with TRBD2. This CDR3 is built from 16 residues. J gave up 7 bases and V 4 bases, and 11 bases lay outside the gene matches. CDR1 and CDR2 from the germline V gene are LGHNA and YSLEER. CDR3 in amino acids: CASSRSTSGPRNTQYF. As DNA, the CDR3 is TGCGCCAGCAGCCGATCGACTAGCGGGCCACGGAATACGCAGTATTTT.

This clonotype was seen more than once but under ten times. The chain has TRBV12-3 or TRBV12-4 and TRBJ2-5, with a weak D call TRBD1 (6 bases). V lost 6 bases to trimming and J lost 4 bases, with 12 bases between them. This CDR3 region has 13 residues. The CDR3 DNA is TGTGCCAGCAGGTATACAGGGCCAGAGACCCAGTACTTC. The encoded protein is CASRYTGPETQYF.

This sequence joins TRBV5-6 and TRBJ1-1; 10 bases agree with TRBD1. Per the germline V gene, CDR1 is SGHDT and CDR2 is YYEEEE. Trimming at V came to 7 bases and at J to 5 bases, leaving 8 bases not matched to a gene. This CDR3 is built from 14 residues. CDR3 sequence: CASGWTGGRTEAFF. In DNA, the CDR3 is TGTGCCAGCGGGTGGACAGGGGGTCGGACTGAAGCTTTCTTT.

CDR3 in amino acids: CASSLDQNQETQYF. DNA of the CDR3: TGTGCCAGCAGCTTAGACCAGAACCAAGAGACCCAGTACTTC. The genes are TRBV7-9 and TRBJ2-5; D call uncertain. The CDR3 loop spans 14 amino acids. From germline, CDR1 is SEHNR and CDR2 FQNEAQ (reference sequence). Trimming took 1 base from V and 0 from J, leaving 6 bases between them.

The chain combines TRBV5-1 with TRBJ2-7, with 8 positions matching TRBD2. Germline V gives CDR1 SGHRS, CDR2 YFSETQ. The junction had 11 bases not matched to a gene; V was cut back by 0 bases and J by 12 bases. The CDR3 is made up of 14 amino acids. The CDR3 spells CASSLAGLVGVLYF. The CDR3 DNA is TGCGCCAGCAGCTTGGCGGGACTAGTAGGGGTCCTGTACTTC.

This clonotype was seen only a few times. The chain joins TRBV7-2 to TRBJ2-3; D tentatively fits TRBD1 or TRBD2 (5 bases each). V dropped 2 bases and J dropped 7 bases, with 13 bases sitting between them. This CDR3 is 14 amino acids long. Germline CDR1 is SGHTA and CDR2 is FQGNSA. DNA of the CDR3: TGTGCCAGCAGCTTACTTTCCGGGGCGAATACGCAGTATTTT. Protein sequence: CASSLLSGANTQYF.

This clonotype has more than one count but fewer than ten. The gene calls are TRBV7-9 and TRBJ2-1; TRBD2 matches at 7 bases. CDR1 is SEHNR and CDR2 is FQNEAQ in the germline V gene (reference sequence). With V trimmed by 0 bases and J by 5 bases, 10 bases remained unmatched. There are 17 residues in the CDR3. DNA for the CDR3: TGTGCCAGCAGCTTAGCTGACTGGGCTAGCGGAGACAATGAGCAGTTCTTC. Translating gives CASSLADWASGDNEQFF.

A few counts support this clonotype. This chain connects TRBV9 to TRBJ2-1; 8 nucleotides line up with TRBD2. This CDR3 spans 15 amino acids. Germline CDR1 and CDR2: SGDLS and YYNGEE. With 1 base clipped from V and 4 bases from J, the junction kept 4 bases outside the gene matches. CDR3 residues: CASSVSTGGYNEQFF. CDR3 nucleotides: TGTGCCAGCAGCGTATCTACGGGGGGGTACAATGAGCAGTTCTTC.

This clonotype was seen a handful of times. V is TRBV20-1 and J is TRBJ1-2, with 7 nucleotides matching TRBD1. Germline V gene sequence: CDR1 DFQATT, CDR2 SNEGSKA (reference sequence). V lost 8 bases to trimming and J lost 8 bases; unmatched junction nucleotides: 8. This CDR3 contains 11 residues. The CDR3 sequence: CSTLEDRGYTF. Here the CDR3 DNA reads TGCAGTACTCTCGAGGACAGGGGCTACACCTTC.

The chain uses TRBV12-3 or TRBV12-4 and TRBJ2-5, with 10 positions matching TRBD2. The CDR3 is made up of 16 amino acids. V trimming: 7 bases; J trimming: 1 base; junction bases outside the gene matches: 9. CDR3: CASTNRERGGQETQYF. For the CDR3, the DNA is TGTGCCAGCACCAACCGAGAGCGGGGGGGCCAAGAGACCCAGTACTTC.

The gene calls are TRBV7-8 and TRBJ2-7, with TRBD2 matching over 9 bases. The CDR3 is 16 amino acids. Trimming cost V 1 base and J 3 bases; bases outside gene matches: 7. Germline CDR1 SGHVS, CDR2 FQNEAQ. DNA for the CDR3: TGTGCCAGCAGCTTAGGGGGGGGACTAGCCCTCTACGAGCAGTACTTC. Its protein product is CASSLGGGLALYEQYF.

This clonotype was counted at least ten times. Here the CDR3 reads CASSLSSTGGQETQYF. CDR3 nucleotide sequence: TGCGCCAGCAGCTTGTCCTCGACAGGGGGCCAAGAGACCCAGTACTTC. This chain connects TRBV5-1 to TRBJ2-5; TRBD1 matches at 9 bases. CDR3 length: 16 amino acids. Germline lookup yields CDR1 SGHRS and CDR2 YFSETQ. With V trimmed by 1 base and J by 1 base, 5 bases remained unmatched. Variable domain in full (rest from reference TRBV5-1 and TRBJ2-5): KAGVTQTPRYLIKTRGQQVTLSCSPISGHRSVSWYQQTPGQGLQFLFEYFSETQRNKGNFPGRFSGRQFSNSRSEMNVSTLELGDSALYLCASSLSSTGGQETQYFGPGTRLLVL.

This clonotype was observed a handful of times. The chain uses TRBV12-3 or TRBV12-4 and TRBJ2-7; tentatively, D is TRBD2 (6 bases). CDR3 size: 15 residues. Deletions cut 3 bases from V and 7 bases from J, with 19 bases between. CDR3 region: CASSFTGVRSSEQYF. The CDR3 nucleotides are TGTGCCAGCAGTTTTACGGGAGTCCGGTCTAGTGAGCAGTACTTC.

This clonotype was counted only a few times. The chain uses TRBV25-1 and TRBJ2-1; the match to TRBD1 covers 9 bases. V dropped 4 bases and J dropped 7; count of bases not matched to a gene: 8. The CDR3 has 15 amino acids. Germline V CDR1 and CDR2: MGHDK, SYGVNS. CDR3 in amino acids: CASSADRGSINEQFF. CDR3 DNA sequence: TGTGCCAGCAGTGCCGACAGGGGGTCTATTAATGAGCAGTTCTTC.

This clonotype was seen ten or more times. This sequence joins TRBV20-1 and TRBJ2-7, with TRBD1 identical over 8 bases. The CDR3 is 13 residues long. Germline CDR1 DFQATT, CDR2 SNEGSKA (reference sequence). Trimming cost V 5 bases and J 6 bases; bases outside gene matches: 9. The CDR3 DNA follows: TGCAGTGCTCCACAAATCGGACAGGGCGAGCAGTACTTC. As protein: CSAPQIGQGEQYF.

In its sample, this clonotype was seen a few times. Here the CDR3 DNA reads TGCAGTGCTTACTCGGACAGGGGATACGAGCAGTACTTC. Residues: CSAYSDRGYEQYF. The genes are TRBV20-1 and TRBJ2-7; TRBD1 agrees at 9 bases. After removal of 5 bases from V and 4 bases from J, the junction contained 6 bases not matched to a gene. The germline CDR1 and CDR2 sequences are DFQATT and SNEGSKA (reference sequence). The CDR3 has 13 residues.

This clonotype was counted only a few times. V gene TRBV10-3 combines with J gene TRBJ1-1, with TRBD1 identical over 10 bases. Losses at the gene ends were 7 bases for V and 4 bases for J; bases not matched to a gene: 6. The CDR3 sequence is 14 residues long. Per germline, CDR1 ENHRY and CDR2 SYGVKD. The CDR3, as DNA: TGTGCCATCAACCGACAGGGGGCGGGCACTGAAGCTTTCTTT. Amino acid sequence: CAINRQGAGTEAFF.

This clonotype was counted a few times. The rearrangement uses TRBV6-5 and TRBJ1-1, with TRBD1 matching over 8 bases. This CDR3 has 11 residues. V dropped 2 bases and J dropped 12; count of bases not matched to a gene: 2. Germline CDR1 MNHEY, CDR2 SVGAGI. CDR3 sequence reads: CASSYQGASFF. The CDR3 coding sequence is TGTGCCAGCAGTTACCAGGGGGCGTCTTTCTTT.

This clonotype has just a few counts. The rearrangement joins TRBV5-1 to TRBJ2-2; TRBD1 is a possible D gene (6 bases). The V and J ends lost 0 bases and 5 bases respectively, with 11 bases between them. Per the germline V gene, CDR1 is SGHRS and CDR2 is YFSETQ. The CDR3 extends over 15 amino acids. CDR3 sequence (DNA): TGCGCCAGCAGCTTGGTCGGGCAGGGGACCGGGGAGCTGTTTTTT. Translation gives CASSLVGQGTGELFF.

Regarding this clonotype: Germline and junction disagree at one end, which may indicate a read error. The V gene is TRBV12-3 or TRBV12-4, the J gene TRBJ1-2; D gene unclear. This CDR3 is built from 13 residues. The CDR3 DNA is TGTGCCAGCAGTTTTGGCTCTTACTATGGCTGCACCTTC. Translating it yields CASSFGSYYGCTF.

This clonotype has only a few counts. The rearrangement joins TRBV6-1 to TRBJ1-6; D perhaps matches TRBD1 (6 bases). Deletions cut 2 bases from V and 7 bases from J, with 12 bases between. Germline V gene sequence: CDR1 MNHNS, CDR2 SASEGT. The CDR3 spans 15 residues. The CDR3, as DNA: TGTGCCAGCAGTGAACTATCAGGGGTAAATTCACCCCTCCACTTT. It is translated as CASSELSGVNSPLHF.